This TCR beta chain was identified during a study of shared clonotypes between healthy human individuals. General study points: Sampling used blood alone; tissue repertoires probably differ.

The table lists this clone with a count of one. Its antigen is unidentified. The CDR3 has 15 amino acids. CDR1 is SGDLS, CDR2 YYNGEE, per germline. The germline V and J ends were trimmed by 1 base and 8 bases, with 15 bases remaining between them. The data were produced by immunoSEQ multiplex PCR, yet TCRdb's version contains in-frame clones alone and is incomplete. The sample holds about 2.2 million clones; 90% to 95% are singletons and the top ten take roughly 1.7%. The naive CD8 population came from CD45RO-negative cells selected for CCR7, without terminally differentiated effector memory CD45RA+ cells.

The sample comprised naive CD8+ T cells from PBMCs. This chain uses TRBV9 with TRBJ1-4; possible D gene TRBD1, 5 bases. This TCR came from a man between 18 and 35 years old in good health. Some clones in this sample may be carry-over from other donors' samples. The CDR3 bases are TGTGCCAGCAGCGTAAATGCAGGGAGGGTCGAAAAACTGTTTTTT. Protein sequence: CASSVNAGRVEKLFF.